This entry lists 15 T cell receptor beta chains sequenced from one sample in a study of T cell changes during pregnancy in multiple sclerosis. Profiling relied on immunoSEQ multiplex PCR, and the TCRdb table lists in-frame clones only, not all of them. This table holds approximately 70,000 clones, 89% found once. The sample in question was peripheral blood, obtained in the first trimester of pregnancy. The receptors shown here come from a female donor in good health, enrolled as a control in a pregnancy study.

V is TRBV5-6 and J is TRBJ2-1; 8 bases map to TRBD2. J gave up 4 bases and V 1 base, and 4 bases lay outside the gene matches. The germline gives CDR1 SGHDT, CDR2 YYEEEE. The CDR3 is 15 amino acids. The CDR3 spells CASSLSASGYNEQFF. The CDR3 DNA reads TGTGCCAGCAGCTTGTCGGCTAGCGGGTACAATGAGCAGTTCTTC.

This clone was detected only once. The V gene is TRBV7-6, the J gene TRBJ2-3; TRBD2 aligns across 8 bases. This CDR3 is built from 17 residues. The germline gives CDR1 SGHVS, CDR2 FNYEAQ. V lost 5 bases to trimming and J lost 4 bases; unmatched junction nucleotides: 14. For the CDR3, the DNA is TGTGCCAGCAGCCCCCAGCGGGGGAGCCTTCTCCCAGATACGCAGTATTTT. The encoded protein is CASSPQRGSLLPDTQYF.

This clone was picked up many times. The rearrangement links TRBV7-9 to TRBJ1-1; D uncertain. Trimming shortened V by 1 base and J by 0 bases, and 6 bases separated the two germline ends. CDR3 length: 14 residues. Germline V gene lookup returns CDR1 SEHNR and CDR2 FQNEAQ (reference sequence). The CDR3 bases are TGTGCCAGCAGCTTAGGAGACTTGAACACTGAAGCTTTCTTT. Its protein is CASSLGDLNTEAFF.

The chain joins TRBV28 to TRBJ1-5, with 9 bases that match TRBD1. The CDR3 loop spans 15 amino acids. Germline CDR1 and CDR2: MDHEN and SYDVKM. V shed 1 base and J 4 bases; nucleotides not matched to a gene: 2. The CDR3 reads CASSLYRGRNQPQHF. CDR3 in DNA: TGTGCCAGCAGTTTATACAGGGGGCGGAATCAGCCCCAGCATTTT.

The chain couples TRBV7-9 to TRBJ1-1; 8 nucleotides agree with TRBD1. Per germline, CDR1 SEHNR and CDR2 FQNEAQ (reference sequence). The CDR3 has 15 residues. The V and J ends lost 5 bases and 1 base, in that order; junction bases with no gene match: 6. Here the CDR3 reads CASSLQTGANTEAFF. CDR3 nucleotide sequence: TGTGCCAGCAGCCTCCAGACAGGGGCGAACACTGAAGCTTTCTTT.

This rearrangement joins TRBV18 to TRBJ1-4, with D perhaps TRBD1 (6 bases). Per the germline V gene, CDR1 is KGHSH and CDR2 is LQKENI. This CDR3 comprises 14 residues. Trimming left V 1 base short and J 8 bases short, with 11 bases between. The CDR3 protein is CASSPRTDGEKLFF. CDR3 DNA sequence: TGTGCCAGCTCACCACGGACAGATGGAGAAAAACTGTTTTTT. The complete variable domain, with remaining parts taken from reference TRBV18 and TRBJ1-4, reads NAGVMQNPRHLVRRRGQEARLRCSPMKGHSHVYWYRQLPEEGLKFMVYLQKENIIDESGMPKERFSAEFPKEGPSILRIQQVVRGDSAAYFCASSPRTDGEKLFFGSGTQLSVL.

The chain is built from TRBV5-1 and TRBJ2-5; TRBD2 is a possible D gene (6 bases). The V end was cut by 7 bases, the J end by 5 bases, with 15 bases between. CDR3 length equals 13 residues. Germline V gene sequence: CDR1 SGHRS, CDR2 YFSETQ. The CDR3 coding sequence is TGCGCCAGCGGGGCCGTAGGGAGGGAGACCCAGTACTTC. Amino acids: CASGAVGRETQYF.

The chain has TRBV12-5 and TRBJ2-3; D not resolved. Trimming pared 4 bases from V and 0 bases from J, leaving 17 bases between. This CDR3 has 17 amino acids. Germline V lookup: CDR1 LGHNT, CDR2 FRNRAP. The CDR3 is CASGSGAKSPSTDTQYF. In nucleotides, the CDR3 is TGTGCTAGTGGTTCCGGAGCGAAAAGCCCTAGCACAGATACGCAGTATTTT.

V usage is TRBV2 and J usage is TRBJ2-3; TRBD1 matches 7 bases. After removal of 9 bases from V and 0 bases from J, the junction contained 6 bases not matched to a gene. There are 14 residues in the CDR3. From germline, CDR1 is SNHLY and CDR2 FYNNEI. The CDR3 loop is CASTGAESTDTQYF. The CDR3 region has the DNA TGTGCCAGTACAGGGGCCGAAAGCACAGATACGCAGTATTTT.

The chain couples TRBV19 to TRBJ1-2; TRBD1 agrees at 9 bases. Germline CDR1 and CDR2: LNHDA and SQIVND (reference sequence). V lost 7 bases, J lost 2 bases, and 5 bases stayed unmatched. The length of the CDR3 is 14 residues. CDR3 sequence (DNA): TGTGCCAGTACACCACAGGGGGCGAACTATGGCTACACCTTC. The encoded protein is CASTPQGANYGYTF.

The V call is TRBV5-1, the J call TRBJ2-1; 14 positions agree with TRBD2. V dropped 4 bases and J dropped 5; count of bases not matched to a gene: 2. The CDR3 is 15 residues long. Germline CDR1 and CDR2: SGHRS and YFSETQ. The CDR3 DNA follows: TGCGCCAGCAGCCAGGGACTAGCGGGAGACAATGAGCAGTTCTTC. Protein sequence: CASSQGLAGDNEQFF. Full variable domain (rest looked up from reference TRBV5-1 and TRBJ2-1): KAGVTQTPRYLIKTRGQQVTLSCSPISGHRSVSWYQQTPGQGLQFLFEYFSETQRNKGNFPGRFSGRQFSNSRSEMNVSTLELGDSALYLCASSQGLAGDNEQFFGPGTRLTVL.

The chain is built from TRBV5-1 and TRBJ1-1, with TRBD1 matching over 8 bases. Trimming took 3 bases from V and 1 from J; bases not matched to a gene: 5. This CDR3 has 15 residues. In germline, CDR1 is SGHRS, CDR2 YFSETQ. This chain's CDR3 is CASSSQGVRNTEAFF. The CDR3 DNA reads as TGCGCCAGCAGCTCACAGGGGGTTAGGAACACTGAAGCTTTCTTT.

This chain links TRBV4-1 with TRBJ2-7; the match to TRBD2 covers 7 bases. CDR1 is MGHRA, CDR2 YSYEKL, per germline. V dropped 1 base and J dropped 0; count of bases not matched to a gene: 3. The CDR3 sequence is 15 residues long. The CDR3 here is CASSQAGGGSYEQYF. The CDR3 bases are TGCGCCAGCAGCCAAGCTGGCGGGGGCTCCTACGAGCAGTACTTC.

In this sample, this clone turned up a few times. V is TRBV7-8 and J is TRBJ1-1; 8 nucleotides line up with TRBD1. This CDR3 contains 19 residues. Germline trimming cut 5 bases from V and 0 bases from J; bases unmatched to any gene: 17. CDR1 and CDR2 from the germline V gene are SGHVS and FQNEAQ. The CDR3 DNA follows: TGTGCCAGCAGCAGGAGAGGGACAGGTAACACCTATATGAACACTGAAGCTTTCTTT. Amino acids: CASSRRGTGNTYMNTEAFF. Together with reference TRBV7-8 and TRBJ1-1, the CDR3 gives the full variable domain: GAGVSQSPRYKVAKRGQDVALRCDPISGHVSLFWYQQALGQGPEFLTYFQNEAQLDKSGLPSDRFFAERPEGSVSTLKIQRTQQEDSAVYLCASSRRGTGNTYMNTEAFFGQGTRLTVV.

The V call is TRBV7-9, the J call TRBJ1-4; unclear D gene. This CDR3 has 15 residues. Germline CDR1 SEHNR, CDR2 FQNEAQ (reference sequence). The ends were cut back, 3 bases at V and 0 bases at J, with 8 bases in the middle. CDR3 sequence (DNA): TGTGCCAGCAGCTTGCGCGGAGCAACTAATGAAAAACTGTTTTTT. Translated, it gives CASSLRGATNEKLFF.